This TCR beta chain originates from a study of monozygotic twins with inflammatory bowel disease. Points from the study as a whole: Healthy twins shared more clonotypes with others than IBD patients, most markedly active ones. The study found lower TCRbeta diversity (inverse Simpson) in IBD patients than in healthy co-twins. Patient repertoires may carry noise from differing immunosuppressive treatments.

TCRdb re-called the 5' RACE reads and catalogs CDR3 proteins one per entry, DNA excluded. Its clone listing holds about 330,000 distinct CDR3 sequences. From germline, CDR1 is LGHDT and CDR2 YNNKEL (reference sequence). The CDR3 has 14 amino acids. Comment on this clonotype: What it recognizes is unknown.

No sorting of T cells preceded isolation of total RNA from whole blood. Input material: blood. The rearrangement uses TRBV3-1 and TRBJ2-5. The clonotype comes from a human donor with ulcerative colitis or Crohn's disease, or a healthy co-twin of an affected twin (not recorded which). CDR3 region: CASSQATGRETQYF.